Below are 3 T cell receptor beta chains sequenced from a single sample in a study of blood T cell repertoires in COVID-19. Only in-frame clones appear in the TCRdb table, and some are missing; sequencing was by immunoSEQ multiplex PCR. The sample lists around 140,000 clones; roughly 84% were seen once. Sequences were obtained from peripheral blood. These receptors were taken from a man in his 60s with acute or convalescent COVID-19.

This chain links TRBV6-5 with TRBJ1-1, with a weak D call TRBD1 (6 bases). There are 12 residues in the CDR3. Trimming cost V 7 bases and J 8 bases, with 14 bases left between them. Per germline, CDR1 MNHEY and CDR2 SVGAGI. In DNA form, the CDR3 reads TGTGCCAGCACCTTCGGACAGATCGAAGCTTTCTTT. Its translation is CASTFGQIEAFF.

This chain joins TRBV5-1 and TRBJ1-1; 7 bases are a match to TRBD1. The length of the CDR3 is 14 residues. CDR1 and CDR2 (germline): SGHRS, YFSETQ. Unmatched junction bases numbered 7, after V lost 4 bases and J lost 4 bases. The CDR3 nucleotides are TGCGCCAGCAGCCCACGGGGACAGATCACTGAAGCTTTCTTT. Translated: CASSPRGQITEAFF. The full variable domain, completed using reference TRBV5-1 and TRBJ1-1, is KAGVTQTPRYLIKTRGQQVTLSCSPISGHRSVSWYQQTPGQGLQFLFEYFSETQRNKGNFPGRFSGRQFSNSRSEMNVSTLELGDSALYLCASSPRGQITEAFFGQGTRLTVV.

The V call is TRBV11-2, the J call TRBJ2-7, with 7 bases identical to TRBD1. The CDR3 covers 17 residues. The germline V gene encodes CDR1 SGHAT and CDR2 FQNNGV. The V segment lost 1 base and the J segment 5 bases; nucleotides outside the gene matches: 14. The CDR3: CASSLGFLGRGIDEQYF. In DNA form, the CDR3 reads TGTGCCAGCAGCTTAGGTTTTTTGGGCAGGGGGATCGACGAGCAGTACTTC.